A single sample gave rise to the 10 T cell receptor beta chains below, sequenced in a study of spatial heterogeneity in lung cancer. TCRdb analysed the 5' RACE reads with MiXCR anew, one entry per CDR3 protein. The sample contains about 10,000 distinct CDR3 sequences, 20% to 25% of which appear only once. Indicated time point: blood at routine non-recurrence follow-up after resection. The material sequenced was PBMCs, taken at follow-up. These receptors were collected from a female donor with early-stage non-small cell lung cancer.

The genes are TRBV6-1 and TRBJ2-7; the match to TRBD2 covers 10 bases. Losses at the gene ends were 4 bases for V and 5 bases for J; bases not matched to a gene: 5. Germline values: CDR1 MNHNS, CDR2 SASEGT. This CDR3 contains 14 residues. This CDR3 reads CASSGRAGGDEQYF. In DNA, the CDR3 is TGTGCCAGCAGTGGGCGAGCGGGAGGGGACGAGCAGTACTTC.

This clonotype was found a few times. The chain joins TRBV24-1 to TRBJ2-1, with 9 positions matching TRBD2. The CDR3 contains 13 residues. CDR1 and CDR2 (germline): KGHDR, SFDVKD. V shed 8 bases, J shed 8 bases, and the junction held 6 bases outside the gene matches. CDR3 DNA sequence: TGTGCCACCAATAGCGGGAGAAGCGATGAGCAGTTCTTC. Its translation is CATNSGRSDEQFF.

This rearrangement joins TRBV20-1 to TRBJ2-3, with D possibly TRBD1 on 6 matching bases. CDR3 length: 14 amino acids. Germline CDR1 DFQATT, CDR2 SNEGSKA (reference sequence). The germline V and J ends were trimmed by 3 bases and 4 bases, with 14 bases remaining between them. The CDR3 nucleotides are TGCAGTGCTAGTGCAGGGGTTGTGCCAGATACGCAGTATTTT. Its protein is CSASAGVVPDTQYF.

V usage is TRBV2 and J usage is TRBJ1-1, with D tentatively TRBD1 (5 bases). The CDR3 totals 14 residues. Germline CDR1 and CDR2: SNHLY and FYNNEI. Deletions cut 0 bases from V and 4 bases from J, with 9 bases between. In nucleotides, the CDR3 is TGTGCCAGCAGTGAAGCCCAGGGTCGCACTGAAGCTTTCTTT. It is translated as CASSEAQGRTEAFF. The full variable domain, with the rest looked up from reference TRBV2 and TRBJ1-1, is EPEVTQTPSHQVTQMGQEVILRCVPISNHLYFYWYRQILGQKVEFLVSFYNNEISEKSEIFDDQFSVERPDGSNFTLKIRSTKLEDSAMYFCASSEAQGRTEAFFGQGTRLTVV.

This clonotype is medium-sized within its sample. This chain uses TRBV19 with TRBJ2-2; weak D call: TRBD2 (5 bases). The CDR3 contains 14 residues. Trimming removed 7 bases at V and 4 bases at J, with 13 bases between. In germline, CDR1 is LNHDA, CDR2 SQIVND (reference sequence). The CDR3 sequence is CASMNGVGTGELFF. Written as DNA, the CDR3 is TGTGCCAGTATGAACGGGGTTGGCACCGGGGAGCTGTTTTTT. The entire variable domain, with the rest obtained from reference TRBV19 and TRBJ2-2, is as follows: DGGITQSPKYLFRKEGQNVTLSCEQNLNHDAMYWYRQDPGQGLRLIYYSQIVNDFQKGDIAEGYSVSREKKESFPLTVTSAQKNPTAFYLCASMNGVGTGELFFGEGSRLTVL.

The CDR3 reads CASSLENSEQYF. The CDR3 DNA follows: TGCGCCAGCAGCTTGGAGAACTCCGAGCAGTACTTC. The chain uses TRBV5-1 and TRBJ2-7; D unclear. The V gene lost 0 bases and the J gene lost 6 bases, with 7 bases spanning the gap. Germline loops: CDR1 SGHRS, CDR2 YFSETQ. The CDR3 loop spans 12 amino acids.

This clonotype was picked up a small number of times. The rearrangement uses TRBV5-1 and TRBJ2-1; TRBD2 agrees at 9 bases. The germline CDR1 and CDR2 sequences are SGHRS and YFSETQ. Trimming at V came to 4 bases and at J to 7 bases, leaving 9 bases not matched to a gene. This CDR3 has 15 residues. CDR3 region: CASSRDPSGKNEQFF. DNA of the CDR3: TGCGCCAGCAGCCGGGATCCTAGCGGGAAGAATGAGCAGTTCTTC.

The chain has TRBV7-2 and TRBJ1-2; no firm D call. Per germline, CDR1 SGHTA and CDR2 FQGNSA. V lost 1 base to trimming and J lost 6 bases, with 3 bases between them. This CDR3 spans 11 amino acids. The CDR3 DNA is TGTGCCAGCAGCTTAGACGATGGCTACACCTTC. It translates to CASSLDDGYTF.

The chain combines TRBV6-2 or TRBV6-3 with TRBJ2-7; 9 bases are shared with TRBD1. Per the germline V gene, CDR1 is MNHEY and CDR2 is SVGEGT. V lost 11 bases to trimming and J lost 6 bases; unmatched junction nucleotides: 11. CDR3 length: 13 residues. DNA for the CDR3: TGTGCCTCGAACCGGGACAGGGCCCGCGAGCAGTACTTC. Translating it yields CASNRDRAREQYF.

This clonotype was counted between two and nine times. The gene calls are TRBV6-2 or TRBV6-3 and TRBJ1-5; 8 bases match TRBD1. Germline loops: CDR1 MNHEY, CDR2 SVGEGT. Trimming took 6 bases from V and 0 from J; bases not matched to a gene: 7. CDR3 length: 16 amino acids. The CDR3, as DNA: TGTGCCAGCAGAACAGTGACAGGGGCTAGCAATCAGCCCCAGCATTTT. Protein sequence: CASRTVTGASNQPQHF.